Described below is a single T cell receptor (beta chain) sequence and its context. The antigen is unknown. The data were obtained in a study of blood T cells in healthy people across ages. In the study overall: Template switching retrieved approximately one barcoded beta molecule for each two T cells.

V was cut by 3 bases and J by 5 bases, with 22 bases left in between. The CDR3 consists of 17 residues. The germline V gene has CDR1 DFQATT and CDR2 SNEGSKA (reference sequence). Through a sample-barcoded 5' primer and a J-beta primer mix, a second PCR was run for about 6 to 12 cycles. Each of the cDNA molecules was tagged by a template-switch adaptor with 12 random nucleotides. TCRdb re-called the 5' RACE reads with MiXCR, one entry per CDR3 protein. The sample comprises 550,000 to 600,000 distinct CDR3 sequences, under 55% of which are singletons, and just under 25% rests with the top ten. Study-wide results and limits: Unsorted PBMCs prevented conclusive naive versus antigen-experienced comparison. Lack of knowledge of donor CMV status possibly confounded expanded clonotype changes.

J is TRBJ1-4 and V is TRBV20-1, with D possibly TRBD1 on 5 matching bases. The TCR was taken from a man at least 80 years old in good health. Sequenced input: blood. CDR3: CSARRIGTGKGNEKLFF. CDR3 DNA sequence: TGCAGTGCTAGGCGTATCGGGACGGGGAAAGGGAATGAAAAACTGTTTTTT.